A single sample gave rise to the 30 T cell receptor beta chains below, sequenced in a study of shared clonotypes between healthy human individuals (dated by TCRdb to 2020 to 2022). Library creation used the immunoSEQ multiplex PCR assay. TCRdb retrieved this table from immuneACCESS and kept in-frame rearrangements only. Not all clones are present; in checked studies, unresolved V genes account for under half, and no reason is known for the remainder. This sample is represented by about half a million clones; around 77% of them were singletons. Around 13% of the sample goes to the ten largest clones. The sequenced sample consisted of PBMCs. The receptors were sampled from a woman aged 40 to 50 in good health. Some clones in this sample may be carry-over from other donors' samples.

The chain employs TRBV7-9 and TRBJ2-3; D unclear. This CDR3 is built from 13 residues. Between the trimmed V and J ends, which lost 6 bases and 7 bases, there was a span of 14 bases. Germline-derived CDR1 and CDR2 are SEHNR and FQNEAQ (reference sequence). CDR3 sequence (DNA): TGTGCCAGCAGATTTGGGTTGACGAATACGCAGTATTTT. Translation gives CASRFGLTNTQYF.

This clone came up a few times. As DNA, the CDR3 is TGTGCCAGCAGCTTAGTTTTCAGCTCCTACAATGAGCAGTTCTTC. Its translation: CASSLVFSSYNEQFF. This chain connects TRBV11-2 to TRBJ2-1; D ambiguous. The ends were cut back, 1 base at V and 0 bases at J, with 7 bases in the middle. Germline-derived CDR1 and CDR2 are SGHAT and FQNNGV. The CDR3 consists of 15 residues.

The chain couples TRBV19 to TRBJ2-2; TRBD2 might be the D (5 bases). Germline V gene sequence: CDR1 LNHDA, CDR2 SQIVND (reference sequence). Between the trimmed V and J ends, which lost 3 bases and 6 bases, there was a span of 8 bases. This CDR3 is built from 13 residues. Here the CDR3 reads CASSMGAAGELFF. CDR3 nucleotide sequence: TGTGCCAGTAGTATGGGAGCGGCCGGGGAGCTGTTTTTT.

The V gene is TRBV7-9, the J gene TRBJ2-2; possible D gene TRBD2, 6 bases. The CDR3 is 13 residues long. CDR1 SEHNR and CDR2 FQNEAQ come from the germline V gene (reference sequence). Trimming stripped 5 bases from V and 6 bases from J, with 10 bases between. CDR3 region: CASSRDFPGELFF. CDR3 DNA: TGTGCCAGCAGCCGGGACTTCCCCGGGGAGCTGTTTTTT.

The chain couples TRBV5-1 to TRBJ2-7; D unclear. Per the germline V gene, CDR1 is SGHRS and CDR2 is YFSETQ. The CDR3 contains 14 residues. The germline V and J ends were trimmed by 0 bases and 6 bases, with 13 bases remaining between them. CDR3 residues: CASSLAPGGSEQYF. The DNA for the CDR3 is TGCGCCAGCAGCTTGGCACCCGGTGGTAGCGAGCAGTACTTC. Using reference TRBV5-1 and TRBJ2-7 for the parts outside the CDR3, the full variable domain is KAGVTQTPRYLIKTRGQQVTLSCSPISGHRSVSWYQQTPGQGLQFLFEYFSETQRNKGNFPGRFSGRQFSNSRSEMNVSTLELGDSALYLCASSLAPGGSEQYFGPGTRLTVT.

The chain couples TRBV6-1 to TRBJ2-1; 9 nucleotides match TRBD1. The germline gives CDR1 MNHNS, CDR2 SASEGT. This CDR3 region has 14 residues. The junction had 8 bases not matched to a gene; V was cut back by 5 bases and J by 9 bases. The CDR3 DNA reads TGTGCCAGCAGTCCGGGACAGGGTATGGGTGAGCAGTTCTTC. Its translation: CASSPGQGMGEQFF.

As for this clone: This likely reflects a read error, since a far larger clone is one base away. This same CDR3 is encoded by further DNA sequences in the sample. The chain is built from TRBV5-6 and TRBJ1-1; 8 bases align to TRBD1. The CDR3 sequence is 16 residues long. Germline CDR1 is SGHDT and CDR2 is YYEEEE. The CDR3 nucleotides are TGTGCCAGCAGCTTGGCCTGGACAGGGCGGGGGGCTGAAGCTTTCTTC. It specifies CASSLAWTGRGAEAFF.

The V and J genes are TRBV28 and TRBJ1-4; no firm D call. The V gene lost 3 bases and the J gene lost 8 bases, with 13 bases spanning the gap. Germline CDR1 MDHEN, CDR2 SYDVKM. The CDR3 runs 14 residues. The CDR3 region is CASSLSPLFEKLFF. The CDR3 DNA is TGTGCCAGCAGTTTGTCCCCCCTCTTCGAAAAACTGTTTTTT.

The V and J genes are TRBV29-1 and TRBJ1-1; D remains ambiguous. Germline-derived CDR1 and CDR2 are SQVTM and ANQGSEA. The CDR3 runs to 14 residues. V lost 3 bases, J lost 3 bases, and 14 bases lay in between. The CDR3: CSVDHLFLDTEAFF. CDR3 nucleotide sequence: TGCAGCGTTGATCATCTCTTTTTGGACACTGAAGCTTTCTTT.

The chain carries TRBV29-1 and TRBJ2-1, with D unresolved. Germline CDR1 is SQVTM and CDR2 is ANQGSEA. This CDR3 has 14 residues. Trimming cost V 5 bases and J 3 bases, with 14 bases left between them. CDR3 in DNA: TGCAGCGTTTCCCGGGTCGTAAACTACAATGAGCAGTTCTTC. Its translation is CSVSRVVNYNEQFF.

This chain joins TRBV9 and TRBJ2-1; tentatively, D is TRBD1 or TRBD2 (5 bases each). The V gene lost 7 bases and the J gene lost 10 bases, with 18 bases spanning the gap. Germline CDR1 is SGDLS and CDR2 is YYNGEE. CDR3 length: 13 amino acids. The CDR3: CASGAMGTREQFF. CDR3 in DNA: TGTGCCAGCGGTGCGATGGGGACCCGGGAGCAGTTCTTC.

The chain carries TRBV9 and TRBJ2-7, with TRBD2 as a possible D gene (5 bases). The CDR3 totals 14 residues. The V end lost 0 bases, the J end lost 6 bases, and 13 bases lay between the germline ends. Germline V gene sequence: CDR1 SGDLS, CDR2 YYNGEE. The CDR3 spells CASSVDPSSSEQYF. The CDR3 nucleotides are TGTGCCAGCAGCGTAGACCCTAGCAGCTCCGAGCAGTACTTC.

A remark on this clone: A much larger clone lies one base from this, so it may be a read error. This specimen includes other DNA sequences encoding the same CDR3. This chain's CDR3 is CAWGDRGLYNEQFF. CDR3 DNA sequence: TGTGCCTGGGGGGACAGGGGACTCTACAATGAGCAGTTCTTC. The chain links TRBV30 to TRBJ2-1, with 10 bases fitting TRBD1. Unmatched junction bases numbered 4, after V lost 5 bases and J lost 3 bases. Germline CDR1 and CDR2: GTSNPN and SVGIG (reference sequence). CDR3 length: 14 amino acids. The full variable domain, rest sourced from reference TRBV30 and TRBJ2-1, is SQTIHQWPATLVQPVGSPLSLECTVEGTSNPNLYWYRQAAGRGLQLLFYSVGIGQISSEVPQNLSASRPQDRQFILSSKKLLLSDSGFYLCAWGDRGLYNEQFFGPGTRLTVL.

The V call is TRBV28, the J call TRBJ1-1; a weak D match, TRBD1 (6 bases). CDR3 length: 15 amino acids. Germline CDR1 MDHEN, CDR2 SYDVKM. V shed 5 bases and J shed 1 base, with 14 bases lying between them. Here the CDR3 reads CASSPYTGRNTEAFF. The CDR3 nucleotides read TGTGCCAGCAGTCCTTATACAGGGAGGAACACTGAAGCTTTCTTT. Filled out from reference TRBV28 and TRBJ1-1, the complete variable domain reads DVKVTQSSRYLVKRTGEKVFLECVQDMDHENMFWYRQDPGLGLRLIYFSYDVKMKEKGDIPEGYSVSREKKERFSLILESASTNQTSMYLCASSPYTGRNTEAFFGQGTRLTVV.

This chain joins TRBV7-2 and TRBJ1-5; TRBD1 aligns across 10 bases. V dropped 6 bases and J dropped 5; count of bases not matched to a gene: 7. The CDR3 spans 15 residues. Germline-derived CDR1 and CDR2 are SGHTA and FQGNSA. The CDR3 nucleotides read TGTGCCAGCAGTTACCTTGGACAGGGGGATCAGCCCCAGCATTTT. The encoded protein is CASSYLGQGDQPQHF.

This chain connects TRBV7-9 to TRBJ2-7, with 12 bases that match TRBD2. The ends lost 5 bases at V and 7 bases at J; junction bases unmatched: 21. CDR3 size: 19 residues. CDR1 is SEHNR and CDR2 is FQNEAQ in the germline V gene (reference sequence). CDR3 sequence: CASSTSRLAGVKRSGEQYF. CDR3 sequence (DNA): TGTGCCAGCAGCACATCTAGACTAGCGGGAGTCAAGAGGTCGGGGGAGCAGTACTTC.

With regard to this clone: One base away lies a much larger clone, so this may be a sequencing read error. The chain joins TRBV30 to TRBJ1-1; the D gene is possibly TRBD1 (6 bases). The CDR3 runs to 16 residues. The germline V gene has CDR1 GTSNPN and CDR2 SVGIG (reference sequence). This chain's CDR3 is CAWSVQGFVANIEAFF. CDR3 coding DNA: TGTGCCTGGAGTGTTCAGGGGTTTGTTGCGAACATTGAAGCTTTCTTT.

The CDR3, as DNA: TGTGCCAGCAGCTTAGATCCAGTCTACAATGAGCAGTTCTTC. This translates into CASSLDPVYNEQFF. The chain employs TRBV7-2 and TRBJ2-1; D is uncertain. The CDR3 contains 14 residues. Germline V lookup: CDR1 SGHTA, CDR2 FQGNSA. Deletions cut 1 base from V and 3 bases from J, with 7 bases between.

This chain links TRBV5-1 with TRBJ2-5, with TRBD2 as a possible D gene (6 bases). Germline V gene data show CDR1 as SGHRS and CDR2 as YFSETQ. Trimming left V 0 bases short and J 4 bases short, with 13 bases between. The CDR3 consists of 15 residues. The CDR3 DNA reads as TGCGCCAGCAGCTTGGACGGGAGTCGGTTAGAGACCCAGTACTTC. As protein: CASSLDGSRLETQYF.

The gene calls are TRBV5-6 and TRBJ1-1, with no clear D. This CDR3 has 13 residues. CDR1 SGHDT and CDR2 YYEEEE come from the germline V gene. Between the trimmed V and J ends, which lost 3 bases and 4 bases, there was a span of 10 bases. CDR3 amino acids: CASSSITGTEAFF. DNA for the CDR3: TGTGCCAGCAGCTCTATTACGGGCACTGAAGCTTTCTTT.

The V call is TRBV6-5, the J call TRBJ2-6; tentatively, D is TRBD2 (5 bases). The CDR3 runs 14 residues. From germline, CDR1 is MNHEY and CDR2 SVGAGI. Trimming removed 2 bases at V and 6 bases at J, with 8 bases between. For the CDR3, the DNA is TGTGCCAGCAGTTACAACCGGGAGGCCAACGTCCTGACTTTC. Residues: CASSYNREANVLTF.

V and J are TRBV29-1 and TRBJ1-2; D remains ambiguous. The CDR3 length is 12 residues. Trimming stripped 3 bases from V and 4 bases from J, with 9 bases between. Germline V gene sequence: CDR1 SQVTM, CDR2 ANQGSEA. CDR3: CSVDEKFYGYTF. DNA of the CDR3: TGCAGCGTTGACGAAAAATTCTATGGCTACACCTTC.

The V gene is TRBV4-1, the J gene TRBJ2-5; the match to TRBD1 covers 10 bases. The closer fit of TRBJ2-7 to the DNA end suggests the J call may be wrong. The germline V gene has CDR1 MGHRA and CDR2 YSYEKL. The CDR3 loop spans 16 amino acids. Written as DNA, the CDR3 is TGCGCCAGCAGCCAATCCCTCCGGGACAGGGGATACGAGCAGTACTTC. Protein sequence: CASSQSLRDRGYEQYF.

This chain connects TRBV7-2 to TRBJ2-7, with 7 bases matching TRBD2. The V and J ends lost 6 bases and 1 base, in that order; junction bases with no gene match: 12. Germline V lookup: CDR1 SGHTA, CDR2 FQGNSA. The CDR3 extends over 16 amino acids. CDR3 bases: TGTGCCAGCAGTGCCGGTAGCGGGTACCTTTCCTACGAGCAGTACTTC. It specifies CASSAGSGYLSYEQYF.

The chain uses TRBV10-2 and TRBJ2-5; D perhaps matches TRBD2 (5 bases). Germline V gives CDR1 WSHSY, CDR2 SAAADI. Trimming cost V 6 bases and J 1 base, with 9 bases left between them. The CDR3 runs 13 residues. The CDR3 here is CASRAAGQETQYF. The CDR3, as DNA: TGCGCCAGCAGAGCGGCAGGCCAAGAGACCCAGTACTTC.

There are a few counts of this clone. V and J are TRBV7-9 and TRBJ1-2; D ambiguous. This CDR3 has 12 residues. The germline CDR1 and CDR2 sequences are SEHNR and FQNEAQ (reference sequence). V was clipped by 2 bases and J by 4 bases, with 5 bases between them. Here the CDR3 reads CASSLTVYGYTF. As DNA, the CDR3 is TGTGCCAGCAGCTTAACCGTCTATGGCTACACCTTC.

The chain carries TRBV5-1 and TRBJ2-7; 7 bases are shared with TRBD1. Germline V gene data show CDR1 as SGHRS and CDR2 as YFSETQ. The V and J ends lost 0 bases and 5 bases, in that order; junction bases with no gene match: 11. The CDR3 covers 16 residues. The CDR3 protein is CASSLVGGAISHEQYF. The CDR3 DNA reads as TGCGCCAGCAGCTTGGTAGGGGGCGCGATTTCCCACGAGCAGTACTTC.

J is TRBJ2-1 and V is TRBV30; 7 positions agree with TRBD2. The trim removed 3 bases at V and 4 bases at J, leaving 15 bases unmatched. The CDR3 is made up of 17 amino acids. CDR1 GTSNPN and CDR2 SVGIG come from the germline V gene (reference sequence). This chain's CDR3 is CAWSPPGLADKYNEQFF. The CDR3 DNA reads as TGTGCCTGGAGCCCTCCGGGGCTAGCGGACAAATACAATGAGCAGTTCTTC.

For the CDR3, the DNA is TGTGCCAGCAGCTTCGGGGATGGCGGCGAGCAGTACTTC. Translated, it gives CASSFGDGGEQYF. This chain links TRBV7-6 with TRBJ2-7; possibly TRBD2 for D (5 bases). The V and J ends lost 3 bases and 6 bases respectively, with 12 bases between them. CDR1 SGHVS and CDR2 FNYEAQ come from the germline V gene. CDR3 length: 13 residues.

The CDR3 region has the DNA TGTGCCAGTAGTATAACCCCCACAGGGACCGGGGAGCTGTTTTTT. This translates into CASSITPTGTGELFF. This chain connects TRBV19 to TRBJ2-2, with a weak D call TRBD1 (6 bases). Trimming removed 2 bases from V and 5 bases from J, with 12 bases in between. Looked up from germline, CDR1 is LNHDA and CDR2 is SQIVND (reference sequence). CDR3 size: 15 residues. The full variable domain, its missing parts supplied by reference TRBV19 and TRBJ2-2, is DGGITQSPKYLFRKEGQNVTLSCEQNLNHDAMYWYRQDPGQGLRLIYYSQIVNDFQKGDIAEGYSVSREKKESFPLTVTSAQKNPTAFYLCASSITPTGTGELFFGEGSRLTVL.